This entry features one T cell receptor beta chain sequence. Some clones are missing from TCRdb's copy, which holds only in-frame ones; the method was immunoSEQ multiplex PCR. In the table there are under 2,500,000 clones, more than 90% of which are singletons. The data are from a study of shared clonotypes between healthy human individuals. The germline gives CDR1 SGHTS, CDR2 YDEGEE. The V gene end was trimmed by 1 base and the J gene end by 1 base; junction bases not matched to a gene: 5. This CDR3 spans 16 amino acids. This TCR came from a man younger than 35 in good health. The V call is TRBV5-8, the J call TRBJ2-3; 8 bases map to TRBD2. Specimen: naive CD4+ T cells sorted from blood. Subset given: CD45RA+ positively selected. CDR3: CASSLLREAGTDTQYF. CDR3 DNA sequence: TGTGCCAGCAGCTTGCTGCGGGAGGCAGGCACAGATACGCAGTATTTT.